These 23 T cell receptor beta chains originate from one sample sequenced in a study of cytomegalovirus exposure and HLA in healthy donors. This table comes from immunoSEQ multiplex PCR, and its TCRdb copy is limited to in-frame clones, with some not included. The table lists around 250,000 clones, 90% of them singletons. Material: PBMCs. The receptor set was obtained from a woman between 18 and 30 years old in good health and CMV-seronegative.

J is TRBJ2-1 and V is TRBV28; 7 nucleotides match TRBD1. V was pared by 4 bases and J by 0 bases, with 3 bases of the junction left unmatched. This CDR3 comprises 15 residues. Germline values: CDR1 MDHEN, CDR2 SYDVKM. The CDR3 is CASSSSGGSYNEQFF. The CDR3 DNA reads TGTGCCAGCAGTTCGTCAGGGGGCTCCTACAATGAGCAGTTCTTC.

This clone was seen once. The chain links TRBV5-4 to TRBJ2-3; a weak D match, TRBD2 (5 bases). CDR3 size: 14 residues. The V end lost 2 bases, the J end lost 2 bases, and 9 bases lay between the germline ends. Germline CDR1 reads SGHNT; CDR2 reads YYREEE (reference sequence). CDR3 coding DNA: TGTGCCAGCAGCTTCCGTAGCGACACAGATACGCAGTATTTT. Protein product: CASSFRSDTDTQYF.

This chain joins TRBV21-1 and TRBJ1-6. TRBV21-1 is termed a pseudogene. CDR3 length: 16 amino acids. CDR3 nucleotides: TGTGCCAGCAGCACTAGCAGGAAGGTACCTAATTCACCCCTCCACTTT. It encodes CASSTSRKVPNSPLHF.

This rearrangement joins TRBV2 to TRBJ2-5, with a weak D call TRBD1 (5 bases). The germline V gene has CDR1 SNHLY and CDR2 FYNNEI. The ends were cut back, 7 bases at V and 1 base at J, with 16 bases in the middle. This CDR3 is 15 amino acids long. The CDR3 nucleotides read TGTGCCAGCACCGACTCACAGGTTATCCAAGAGACCCAGTACTTC. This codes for CASTDSQVIQETQYF.

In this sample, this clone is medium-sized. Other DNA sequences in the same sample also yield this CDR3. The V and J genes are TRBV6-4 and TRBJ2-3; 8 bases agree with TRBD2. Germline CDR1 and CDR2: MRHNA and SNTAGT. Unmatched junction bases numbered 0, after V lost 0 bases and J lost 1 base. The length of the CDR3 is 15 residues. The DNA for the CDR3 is TGTGCCAGCAGTGACTCTAGCGGGGGCACAGATACGCAGTATTTT. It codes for CASSDSSGGTDTQYF.

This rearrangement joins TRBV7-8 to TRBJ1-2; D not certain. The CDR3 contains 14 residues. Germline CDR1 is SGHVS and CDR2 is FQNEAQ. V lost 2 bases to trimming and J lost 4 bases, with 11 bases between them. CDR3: CASSLSRESYGYTF. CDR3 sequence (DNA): TGTGCCAGCAGCTTATCGAGAGAAAGCTATGGCTACACCTTC.

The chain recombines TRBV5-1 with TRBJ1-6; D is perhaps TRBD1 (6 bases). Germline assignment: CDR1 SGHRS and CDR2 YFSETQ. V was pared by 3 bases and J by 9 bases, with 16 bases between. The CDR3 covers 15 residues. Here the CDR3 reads CASSWVGQTGSPLHF. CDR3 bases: TGCGCCAGCAGCTGGGTTGGACAGACGGGTTCACCCCTCCACTTT.

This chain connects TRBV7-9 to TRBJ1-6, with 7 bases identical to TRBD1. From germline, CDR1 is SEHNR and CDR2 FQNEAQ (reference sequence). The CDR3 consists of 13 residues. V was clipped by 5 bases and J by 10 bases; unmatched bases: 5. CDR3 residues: CASSGTEVSPLHF. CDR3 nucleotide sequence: TGTGCCAGCAGCGGGACAGAAGTATCACCCCTCCACTTT.

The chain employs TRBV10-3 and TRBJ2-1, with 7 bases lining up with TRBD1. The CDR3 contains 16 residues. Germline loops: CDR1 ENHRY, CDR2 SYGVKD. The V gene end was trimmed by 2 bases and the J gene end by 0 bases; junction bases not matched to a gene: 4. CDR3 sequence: CAISEPGQSSYNEQFF. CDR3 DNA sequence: TGTGCCATCAGTGAGCCGGGACAGAGCTCCTACAATGAGCAGTTCTTC.

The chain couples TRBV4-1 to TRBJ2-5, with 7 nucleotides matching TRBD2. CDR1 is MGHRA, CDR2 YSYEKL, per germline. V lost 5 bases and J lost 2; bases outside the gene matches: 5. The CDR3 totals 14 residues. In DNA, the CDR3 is TGCGCCAGCAGCAACCGGGGACTACAAGAGACCCAGTACTTC. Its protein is CASSNRGLQETQYF.

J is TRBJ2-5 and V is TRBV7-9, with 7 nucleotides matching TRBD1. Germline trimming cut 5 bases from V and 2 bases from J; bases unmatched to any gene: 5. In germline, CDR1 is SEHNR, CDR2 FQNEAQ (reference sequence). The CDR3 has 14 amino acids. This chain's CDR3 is CASSLGQLQETQYF. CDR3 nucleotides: TGTGCCAGCAGCCTGGGACAGCTTCAAGAGACCCAGTACTTC. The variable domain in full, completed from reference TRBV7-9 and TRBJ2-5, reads DTGVSQNPRHKITKRGQNVTFRCDPISEHNRLYWYRQTLGQGPEFLTYFQNEAQLEKSRLLSDRFSAERPKGSFSTLEIQRTEQGDSAMYLCASSLGQLQETQYFGPGTRLLVL.

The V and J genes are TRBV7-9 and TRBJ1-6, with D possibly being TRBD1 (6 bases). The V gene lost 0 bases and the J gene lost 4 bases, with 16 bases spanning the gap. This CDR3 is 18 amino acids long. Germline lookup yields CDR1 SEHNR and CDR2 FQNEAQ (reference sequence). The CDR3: CASSLAAAGVDYNSPLHF. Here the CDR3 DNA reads TGTGCCAGCAGCTTAGCGGCGGCAGGGGTGGATTATAATTCACCCCTCCACTTT.

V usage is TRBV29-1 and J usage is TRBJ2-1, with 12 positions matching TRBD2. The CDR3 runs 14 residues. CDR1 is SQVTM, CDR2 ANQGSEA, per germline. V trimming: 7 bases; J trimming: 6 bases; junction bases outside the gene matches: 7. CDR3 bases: TGCAGCGCCAGGACTAGCGGGGCCCCCAATGAGCAGTTCTTC. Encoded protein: CSARTSGAPNEQFF.

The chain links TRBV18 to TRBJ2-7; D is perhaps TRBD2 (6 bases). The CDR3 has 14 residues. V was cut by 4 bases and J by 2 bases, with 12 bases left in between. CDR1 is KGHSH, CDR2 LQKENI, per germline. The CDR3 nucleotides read TGTGCCAGCTCACGGGGGGACGGAACCTACGAGCAGTACGTC. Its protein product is CASSRGDGTYEQYV.

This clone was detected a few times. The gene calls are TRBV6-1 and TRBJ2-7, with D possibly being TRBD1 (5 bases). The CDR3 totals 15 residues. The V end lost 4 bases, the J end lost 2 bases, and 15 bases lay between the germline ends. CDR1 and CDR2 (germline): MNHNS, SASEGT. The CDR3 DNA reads TGTGCCAGCAGTGTATCAGGGCAGGGCACCTACGAGCAGTACGTC. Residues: CASSVSGQGTYEQYV.

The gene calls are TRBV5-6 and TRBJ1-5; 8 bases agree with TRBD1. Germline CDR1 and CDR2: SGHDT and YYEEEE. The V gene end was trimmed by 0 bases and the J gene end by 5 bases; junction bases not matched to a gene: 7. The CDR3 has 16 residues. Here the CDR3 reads CASSLGGRGLYQPQHF. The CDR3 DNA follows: TGTGCCAGCAGCTTGGGTGGCAGGGGGCTCTATCAGCCCCAGCATTTT.

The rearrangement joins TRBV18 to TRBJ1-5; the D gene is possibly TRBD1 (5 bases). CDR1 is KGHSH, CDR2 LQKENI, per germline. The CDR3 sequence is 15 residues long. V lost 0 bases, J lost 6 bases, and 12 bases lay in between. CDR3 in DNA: TGTGCCAGCTCACCACCGGGGCAGGGATTTCAGCCCCAGCATTTT. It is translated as CASSPPGQGFQPQHF.

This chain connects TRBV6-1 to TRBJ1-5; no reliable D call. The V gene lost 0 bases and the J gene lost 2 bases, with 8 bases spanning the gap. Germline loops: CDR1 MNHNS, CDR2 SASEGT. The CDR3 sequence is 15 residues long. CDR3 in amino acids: CASSEALGGNQPQHF. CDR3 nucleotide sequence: TGTGCCAGCAGTGAAGCGTTGGGAGGCAATCAGCCCCAGCATTTT.

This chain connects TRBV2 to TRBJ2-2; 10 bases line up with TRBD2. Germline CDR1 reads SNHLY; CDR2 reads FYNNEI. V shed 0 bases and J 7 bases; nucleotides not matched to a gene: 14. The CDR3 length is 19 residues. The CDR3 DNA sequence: TGTGCCAGCAGTGAAGCGAACCCCGGTCTAGCGGGGGAGATCGGGGAGCTGTTTTTT. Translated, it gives CASSEANPGLAGEIGELFF. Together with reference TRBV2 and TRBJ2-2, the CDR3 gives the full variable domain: EPEVTQTPSHQVTQMGQEVILRCVPISNHLYFYWYRQILGQKVEFLVSFYNNEISEKSEIFDDQFSVERPDGSNFTLKIRSTKLEDSAMYFCASSEANPGLAGEIGELFFGEGSRLTVL.

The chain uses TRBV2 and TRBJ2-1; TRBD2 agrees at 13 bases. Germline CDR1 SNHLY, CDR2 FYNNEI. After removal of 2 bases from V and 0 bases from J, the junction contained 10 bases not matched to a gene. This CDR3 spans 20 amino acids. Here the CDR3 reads CASSEPETSGGLSSYNEQFF. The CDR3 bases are TGTGCCAGCAGTGAACCCGAGACTAGCGGGGGGCTGAGCTCCTACAATGAGCAGTTCTTC.

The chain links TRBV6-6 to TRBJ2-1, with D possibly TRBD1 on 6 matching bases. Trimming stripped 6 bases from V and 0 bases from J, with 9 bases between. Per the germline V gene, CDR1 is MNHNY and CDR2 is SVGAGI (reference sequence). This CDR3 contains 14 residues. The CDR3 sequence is CASRDSSSYNEQFF. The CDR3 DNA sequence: TGTGCCAGCAGGGACAGCAGCTCCTACAATGAGCAGTTCTTC.

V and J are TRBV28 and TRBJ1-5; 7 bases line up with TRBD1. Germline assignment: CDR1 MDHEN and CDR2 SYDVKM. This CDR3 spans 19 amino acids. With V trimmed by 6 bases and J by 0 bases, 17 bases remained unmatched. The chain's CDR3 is CASSPRPGQLVYSNQPQHF. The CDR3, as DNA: TGTGCCAGCAGCCCACGACCGGGACAGTTGGTGTATAGCAATCAGCCCCAGCATTTT.

The CDR3: CASSYTAGQGNSPLHF. CDR3 sequence (DNA): TGTGCCAGCAGTTACACGGCGGGACAGGGGAATTCACCCCTCCACTTT. The chain carries TRBV6-5 and TRBJ1-6; 10 positions agree with TRBD1. This CDR3 region has 16 residues. CDR1 is MNHEY, CDR2 SVGAGI, per germline. J gave up 7 bases and V 2 bases, and 5 bases lay outside the gene matches.